The next 21 T cell receptor beta chains were all read from a single sample in a study of cytomegalovirus exposure and HLA in healthy donors. Use of 60 Vbeta and 13 Jbeta primers characterized the PCR. Libraries were prepared by immunoSEQ multiplex PCR; TCRdb keeps only in-frame clonotypes and omits some of them. The table shows about 160,000 clones, with roughly 71% occurring only once. Sequenced: PBMCs. The receptors derive from a woman aged 45 to 65 in good health and CMV-seropositive.

This chain uses TRBV5-1 with TRBJ1-1, with D maybe TRBD1 (6 bases). The germline CDR1 and CDR2 sequences are SGHRS and YFSETQ. Trimming pared 3 bases from V and 3 bases from J, leaving 9 bases between. This CDR3 contains 13 residues. DNA for the CDR3: TGCGCCAGCAGCTACAGGGAGCACACTGAAGCTTTCTTT. Protein: CASSYREHTEAFF.

The rearrangement joins TRBV2 to TRBJ1-6, with a weak D call TRBD1 (5 bases). Deletions cut 0 bases from V and 0 bases from J, with 9 bases between. The CDR3 has 17 amino acids. The germline V gene has CDR1 SNHLY and CDR2 FYNNEI. The CDR3 nucleotides read TGTGCCAGCAGTGAAGCGAATACAGGCTCCTATAATTCACCCCTCCACTTT. Amino acids: CASSEANTGSYNSPLHF.

This chain connects TRBV7-9 to TRBJ2-3; a possible D gene is TRBD2 (5 bases). Germline loops: CDR1 SEHNR, CDR2 FQNEAQ (reference sequence). The CDR3 has 15 residues. Trimming cost V 1 base and J 0 bases, with 8 bases left between them. CDR3 in DNA: TGTGCCAGCAGCTTAGTGTCGGGGAGCACAGATACGCAGTATTTT. It is translated as CASSLVSGSTDTQYF. The full variable domain, its missing parts supplied by reference TRBV7-9 and TRBJ2-3, is DTGVSQNPRHKITKRGQNVTFRCDPISEHNRLYWYRQTLGQGPEFLTYFQNEAQLEKSRLLSDRFSAERPKGSFSTLEIQRTEQGDSAMYLCASSLVSGSTDTQYFGPGTRLTVL.

Points on this clone: The same CDR3 can be traced to other DNA sequences in this sample. The genes are TRBV15 and TRBJ1-2; D is unclear. The ends were cut back, 0 bases at V and 8 bases at J, with 10 bases in the middle. Germline CDR1 is LNHNV and CDR2 is YYDKDF (reference sequence). This CDR3 is 13 amino acids long. The CDR3 protein is CATSRDRVGGYTF. The CDR3 coding sequence is TGTGCCACCAGCAGAGATCGGGTTGGGGGCTACACCTTC.

The genes are TRBV2 and TRBJ1-1; D is unclear. Germline CDR1 reads SNHLY; CDR2 reads FYNNEI. Deletions cut 5 bases from V and 0 bases from J, with 7 bases between. This CDR3 comprises 13 residues. CDR3 in amino acids: CASSPVLNTEAFF. CDR3 coding DNA: TGTGCCAGCAGTCCGGTCCTGAACACTGAAGCTTTCTTT.

This clone came up a few times. The chain recombines TRBV6-1 with TRBJ1-3; 7 positions match TRBD1. The germline CDR1 and CDR2 sequences are MNHNS and SASEGT. The V and J ends lost 4 bases and 0 bases, in that order; junction bases with no gene match: 6. This CDR3 contains 16 residues. The CDR3 nucleotides are TGTGCCAGCAGTGCCGGGACAGCCTCCTCTGGAAACACCATATATTTT. Translation gives CASSAGTASSGNTIYF.

The chain joins TRBV7-9 to TRBJ1-6; D not resolved. Germline V gene data show CDR1 as SEHNR and CDR2 as FQNEAQ (reference sequence). V was shortened by 5 bases and J by 5 bases, with 7 bases between the two germline ends. The CDR3 contains 13 residues. The CDR3 sequence: CASSHTDNSPLHF. CDR3 coding DNA: TGTGCCAGCAGCCACACCGATAATTCACCCCTCCACTTT.

The V call is TRBV6-5, the J call TRBJ1-2; weak D call: TRBD1 (6 bases). The V end lost 4 bases, the J end lost 5 bases, and 17 bases lay between the germline ends. Germline V gene data show CDR1 as MNHEY and CDR2 as SVGAGI. This CDR3 contains 15 residues. As DNA, the CDR3 is TGTGCCAGCAGTTCCCGGGACAACCTTCCTTATGGCTACACCTTC. Protein: CASSSRDNLPYGYTF.

This clone was counted a single time. This may be a read error: a much more frequent sequence differs by one nucleotide. The V and J genes are TRBV2 and TRBJ2-2, with D unclear. V lost 6 bases, J lost 2 bases, and 4 bases lay in between. This CDR3 contains 12 residues. Germline V gene sequence: CDR1 SNHLY, CDR2 FYNNEI. The CDR3 spells CASSLNTGELFF. In nucleotides, the CDR3 is TGTGCCAGCAGCCTAAACACCGGGGAGCTGTTTTTT.

The chain links TRBV6-5 to TRBJ2-4; TRBD2 matches 10 bases. From germline, CDR1 is MNHEY and CDR2 SVGAGI. V lost 2 bases to trimming and J lost 9 bases; unmatched junction nucleotides: 4. The CDR3 is 14 residues long. This CDR3 is CASSYSGGGGIQYF. CDR3 nucleotides: TGTGCCAGCAGTTACAGCGGGGGGGGTGGCATTCAGTACTTC.

This clone was recorded once. This chain uses TRBV28 with TRBJ2-5; perhaps TRBD2 as D (5 bases). CDR1 is MDHEN and CDR2 is SYDVKM in the germline V gene. The CDR3 extends over 14 amino acids. V was pared by 3 bases and J by 4 bases, with 12 bases between. The CDR3 here is CASSLSGDLETQYF. The CDR3 DNA reads as TGTGCCAGCAGTTTGTCCGGGGATTTAGAGACCCAGTACTTC.

This clone was observed a few times. The chain employs TRBV5-1 and TRBJ2-3; TRBD2 might be the D (5 bases). The V end was cut by 4 bases, the J end by 3 bases, with 18 bases between. The CDR3 is made up of 16 amino acids. Germline CDR1 SGHRS, CDR2 YFSETQ. CDR3: CASSPESGRGTDTQYF. The CDR3 DNA is TGCGCCAGCAGCCCGGAATCGGGAAGAGGAACAGATACGCAGTATTTT.

This clone appeared a few times. The chain uses TRBV6-1 and TRBJ2-1; 10 nucleotides match TRBD2. The CDR3 consists of 15 residues. Germline assignment: CDR1 MNHNS and CDR2 SASEGT. With V trimmed by 7 bases and J by 4 bases, 7 bases remained unmatched. The CDR3 is CASTDKRGGYNEQFF. The CDR3 DNA sequence: TGTGCCAGCACCGATAAGCGGGGGGGATACAATGAGCAGTTCTTC.

This clone came up a few times. The chain combines TRBV2 with TRBJ1-1; TRBD1 is a possible D gene (6 bases). Germline values: CDR1 SNHLY, CDR2 FYNNEI. The CDR3 loop spans 12 amino acids. V dropped 5 bases and J dropped 11 bases, with 15 bases sitting between them. CDR3 bases: TGTGCCAGCAGTTATCTTCAGGGGTCGGCTTTCTTT. It specifies CASSYLQGSAFF.

This clone was seen once. The chain couples TRBV13 to TRBJ2-5; perhaps TRBD2 as D (6 bases). Germline CDR1 and CDR2: PRHDT and FYEKMQ (reference sequence). The CDR3 has 13 amino acids. V lost 1 base, J lost 4 bases, and 7 bases lay in between. The CDR3 is CASSLDGGETQYF. The CDR3 coding sequence is TGTGCCAGCAGCTTAGACGGGGGAGAGACCCAGTACTTC.

This chain joins TRBV6-1 and TRBJ1-5, with D possibly matching TRBD1 (5 bases). The CDR3 totals 15 residues. CDR1 MNHNS and CDR2 SASEGT come from the germline V gene. Trimming took 2 bases from V and 6 from J, leaving 14 bases between them. CDR3 loop: CASSEFPLGGQPQHF. The CDR3 bases are TGTGCCAGCAGTGAATTCCCCCTGGGGGGTCAGCCCCAGCATTTT.

The gene calls are TRBV5-1 and TRBJ2-3, with 11 bases identical to TRBD1. CDR1 and CDR2 (germline): SGHRS, YFSETQ. The CDR3 sequence is 13 residues long. V lost 8 bases and J lost 3; bases outside the gene matches: 2. In nucleotides, the CDR3 is TGCGCCAGTGGGACAGGGGGTACAGATACGCAGTATTTT. It specifies CASGTGGTDTQYF.

The rearrangement joins TRBV12-5 to TRBJ1-1; D unresolved. CDR3 length: 14 amino acids. Per germline, CDR1 LGHNT and CDR2 FRNRAP. V dropped 3 bases and J dropped 2 bases, with 10 bases sitting between them. DNA of the CDR3: TGTGCTAGTGGTTTAAGAGTGAGAAACACTGAAGCTTTCTTT. It is translated as CASGLRVRNTEAFF.

This chain joins TRBV6-1 and TRBJ1-3; no definite D call. V dropped 4 bases and J dropped 4 bases, with 11 bases sitting between them. The CDR3 contains 14 residues. Germline loops: CDR1 MNHNS, CDR2 SASEGT. CDR3 DNA sequence: TGTGCCAGCAGTGTCCGGGGATCGGGAAACACCATATATTTT. This codes for CASSVRGSGNTIYF.

The rearrangement joins TRBV7-6 to TRBJ2-7; the D is unclear. This CDR3 is built from 12 residues. Germline V gene lookup returns CDR1 SGHVS and CDR2 FNYEAQ. V was clipped by 4 bases and J by 5 bases, with 9 bases between them. CDR3 DNA sequence: TGTGCCAGCAGCTCCGGCCGGGACGAGCAGTACTTC. Residues: CASSSGRDEQYF.

V gene TRBV6-6 combines with J gene TRBJ1-6, with a weak D call TRBD1 (6 bases). CDR1 and CDR2 from the germline V gene are MNHNY and SVGAGI (reference sequence). V lost 5 bases and J lost 7, with 6 bases in between. This CDR3 has 12 residues. CDR3 residues: CASSQGNSPLHF. CDR3 DNA sequence: TGTGCCAGCAGTCAGGGGAATTCACCCCTCCACTTT.